This T cell receptor beta chain was retrieved from a study of high-grade serous ovarian cancer treatment subgroups. For the study at large: Each sample yielded on average around 7,500 unique TCR beta rearrangements from some 14,000 reads.

Sequencing was performed with immunoSEQ multiplex PCR; in TCRdb, only in-frame clones are kept and a portion is missing. Among more than 15,000 clones, roughly 67% were seen once, and the ten largest hold 4.5% to 5%. Tumor tissue was taken before any definitive surgery or chemotherapy was given. Study conclusions and caveats: TCR clonal relatedness correlated positively with neoantigen level. The analyses considered CDR3 and ignored CDR1 and CDR2. Spatial context was lost because tumors were sequenced in bulk.

Comments on this clone: Its antigen remains unknown.

This clonotype was obtained from a human donor with high-grade serous ovarian cancer. Input material: tumor tissue.

The CDR3 DNA follows: TGTGCCAGCAGGGAGGGACCCGGAGGGCGTTCACCCCTCCACTTT. This sequence encodes CASREGPGGRSPLHF. The V gene is TRBV7-2, the J gene TRBJ1-6; D perhaps matches TRBD1 (5 bases). The CDR3 has 15 amino acids. CDR1 and CDR2 (germline): SGHTA, FQGNSA. V was shortened by 6 bases and J by 9 bases, with 18 bases between the two germline ends.